These T cell receptor beta chains were read from a single sample in a study of blood T cell repertoires in COVID-19. The table came from immunoSEQ multiplex PCR; TCRdb's copy has only in-frame clones and leaves some out. Of nearly 250,000 clones in the sample, approximately 89% were seen once. The specimen was peripheral blood. These receptors were taken from a woman aged 55-69 years who had recovered from COVID-19. Each CDR3 is given with its conserved first and last residue. A D gene is named only where the DNA matches it firmly. The listing skips clone size in some rows; elsewhere it reads once, few, many or a size class.

>TRBJ2-2|TRBV9|-|-
TGTGCCAGCAGTGCTACTACCGGGGAGCTGTTTTTT
CASSATTGELFF
>TRBJ2-1|TRBV9|-|-
TGTGCCAGCAGCTCAGGGGCCCGGGAGGTCTTC
CASSSGAREVF
>TRBJ2-5|TRBV19|-|-
TGTGCCAGTTCCGGGGGGCGCGTAGAGACCCAGTACTTC
CASSGGRVETQYF
>TRBJ2-7|TRBV7-2|-|-
TGTGCCAGCAGCTTAATAGTAGCAAACGAGCAGTACTTC
CASSLIVANEQYF
>TRBJ2-7|TRBV7-2|TRBD1|-
TGTGCCAGCAGTTTCAGGGGGACAGGTCTCGGCGAGCAGTACTTC
CASSFRGTGLGEQYF
>TRBJ1-2|TRBV7-9|-|-
TGTGCCGTGGGGGGGCGGTTCGATGGCTACACCTTC
CAVGGRFDGYTF
>TRBJ1-1|TRBV3-1/TRBV3-2|-|-
TGTGCCAGCAGTCAAAGCTGGGGGGGGGCTTTCTTT
CASSQSWGGAFF
>TRBJ2-7|TRBV2|TRBD1|-
TGTGCCAGCAGTGAATACAGGGGTCCTGCTGGGTACTTC
CASSEYRGPAGYF
>TRBJ2-2|TRBV4-3|-|few
TGCGCCAGCAGCCAAGAGATGGCGGGCAATATTAACACCGGGGAGCTGTTTTTT
CASSQEMAGNINTGELFF
>TRBJ1-3|TRBV29-1|-|-
TGCAGCGTGGGGGACTTTCGAGTTCAAAACACCATATATTTT
CSVGDFRVQNTIYF
>TRBJ1-4|TRBV27|-|-
TGTGCCAGCAGTTTGGGGGGGGCCGCCGCAAAACTGTTTTTT
CASSLGGAAAKLFF
>TRBJ1-4|TRBV15|TRBD1|-
TGTGCCACCAGCCGAACAGGGGGCGGGGATGAAAAACTGTTTTTT
CATSRTGGGDEKLFF
>TRBJ2-7|TRBV9|-|-
TGTGCCAGCAGCGTAGTGGGGGGTGCCGAGCAGTACTTC
CASSVVGGAEQYF
>TRBJ1-3|TRBV28|-|-
TGTGCCACCACAACTATGGGACTCCTCAGTTATTTT
CATTTMGLLSYF
>TRBJ1-6|TRBV4-2|-|-
TGTGCCAGCAGCCAAGATGTTGGGCGGGGCAATTCACCCCTCCACTTT
CASSQDVGRGNSPLHF
>TRBJ2-3|TRBV3-1/TRBV3-2|TRBD2|once
TGTGCCAGCAGCCATTCTCCGGCTAGCGGGGGCGATACGCAGTATTTT
CASSHSPASGGDTQYF
>TRBJ2-3|TRBV18|-|-
TGTGCCAGCTCACCCTACCAACAGGGCTCTACAGATACGCAGTATTTT
CASSPYQQGSTDTQYF
>TRBJ2-5|TRBV2|TRBD1|-
TGTGCCAGCAAGTCAGGGGGCGGGGCGCAAGAGACCCAGTACTTC
CASKSGGGAQETQYF
>TRBJ2-1|TRBV2|TRBD2|-
TGTGCCAGCAGTCATAGACTAGCGGGGGGGCCTATTGAGCAGTTCTTC
CASSHRLAGGPIEQFF
>TRBJ1-1|TRBV6-5|-|-
TGTGCCAGCAGCCGAGACACTGAAGCTTTCTTT
CASSRDTEAFF
>TRBJ2-7|TRBV7-2|-|-
TGTGCCAGCAGCTTAATGAGGGTGGTCGCCTACGAGCAGTACTTC
CASSLMRVVAYEQYF
>TRBJ2-2|TRBV9|TRBD2|-
TGTGCCAGCAGCGTAGTCGCTAGCGGGGGGGCCGGCACCGGGGAGCTGTTTTTT
CASSVVASGGAGTGELFF
>TRBJ1-1|TRBV12-5|-|-
TGTGCTAGTGGTTTAGGCGACCCAGGAGAAGCTTTCTTT
CASGLGDPGEAFF
>TRBJ1-4|TRBV5-1|-|few
TGCGCCAGCAGCTTCGGGTCTAATGAAAAACTGTTTTTT
CASSFGSNEKLFF
>TRBJ1-6|TRBV5-6|TRBD1|-
TGTGCCAGCAGCTTGCGGACAGGGTACAATTCACCCCTCCACTTT
CASSLRTGYNSPLHF
>TRBJ2-4|TRBV21-1|-|-
TGTGCCAGCAGCAAAGGTGGAGGGATTCTGGCCAAAAACATTCAGTACTTC
CASSKGGGILAKNIQYF
>TRBJ2-1|TRBV18|TRBD2|-
TGTGCCAGCTCACCAGCTAGCGGGGGGGACAATGAGCAGTTCTTC
CASSPASGGDNEQFF
>TRBJ2-3|TRBV9|TRBD1|-
TGTGCCAGCAGCGTCCAGGGGGCAAATACGCAGTATTTT
CASSVQGANTQYF
>TRBJ1-4|TRBV4-3|-|few
TGCGCCAGCAGCCAAGACAGATACGAAAAACTGTTTTTT
CASSQDRYEKLFF
>TRBJ2-7|TRBV7-2|TRBD1|-
TGTGCCAGCAGCCGACAGGGAGCCTACGAGCAGTACTTC
CASSRQGAYEQYF
>TRBJ2-7|TRBV6-5|-|-
TGTGCCAGCGGGGAGGCTTACGAGCAGTACTTC
CASGEAYEQYF
>TRBJ1-1|TRBV5-6|-|-
TGTGCCAGCAGCCCCGGACAGCGCACTGAAGCTTTCTTT
CASSPGQRTEAFF
>TRBJ2-1|TRBV6-2/TRBV6-3|-|-
TGTGCCAGCAGGCCTAGGGAGGATGAGCAGTTCTTC
CASRPREDEQFF
>TRBJ1-5|TRBV6-1|-|-
TGTGCCAGCAGTGATGTGTCCGGCGGTGGCAATCAGCCCCAGCATTTT
CASSDVSGGGNQPQHF
>TRBJ2-7|TRBV7-2|-|few
TGTGCCAGCAGGGGCAGGGTTAACGAGCAGTACTTC
CASRGRVNEQYF
>TRBJ1-1|TRBV5-6|TRBD1|-
TGTGCCAGCAGCCCGGACAGGGGTTTCAGCACTGAAGCTTTCTTT
CASSPDRGFSTEAFF
>TRBJ1-1|TRBV3-1/TRBV3-2|-|-
TGTGCCAGCAGCCGCCGGACAGACCTAATTGAAGCTTTCTTT
CASSRRTDLIEAFF
>TRBJ2-1|TRBV2|TRBD2|-
TGTGCCAGCAGTGAAGTCCGTTGGGCGGGGGGGAATGAGCAGTTCTTC
CASSEVRWAGGNEQFF
>TRBJ1-4|TRBV7-6|TRBD1|-
TGTGCCAGCAGCTCCCGCCGGGACAGTAATGAAAAACTGTTTTTT
CASSSRRDSNEKLFF
>TRBJ2-3|TRBV29-1|TRBD2|-
TGCAGCGTCCAGAGGGCCAGCGGGGCTACAGATACGCAGTATTTT
CSVQRASGATDTQYF
>TRBJ2-3|TRBV9|TRBD2|-
TGTGCCAGCAGCGCGCGTAGCGGGGCCTACACAGATACGCAGTATTTT
CASSARSGAYTDTQYF
>TRBJ2-3|TRBV27|-|-
TGTGCCAGCAGTCGCGGCCAAGCAGAGGCGCAGTATTTT
CASSRGQAEAQYF
>TRBJ1-2|TRBV7-8|-|-
TGTGCCAGCAGCTTATCCCTTTCTTTTTCCAACTATGGCTACACCTTC
CASSLSLSFSNYGYTF
>TRBJ2-5|TRBV5-1|TRBD2|many
TGCGCCAGCAGCTTGTATAGCGGGGGCAGGGAGACCCAGTACTTC
CASSLYSGGRETQYF
>TRBJ1-1|TRBV5-5|-|-
TGTGCCAGCAGCTTCTTTCCGTCCTCTTCGACTGAAGCTTTCTTT
CASSFFPSSSTEAFF
>TRBJ2-7|TRBV19|TRBD1|-
TGTGCCAGTAGTACACTCGGGACAGCGGCCTACGAGCAGTACTTC
CASSTLGTAAYEQYF
>TRBJ2-1|TRBV9|-|-
TGTGCCAGCAGCGTAGATGCTAGGTGGATTGATGAGCAGTTCTTC
CASSVDARWIDEQFF
>TRBJ2-7|TRBV10-3|-|-
TGTGCCATCAGTGATCAGAGACAGTCCTACGAGCAGTACTTC
CAISDQRQSYEQYF